The 15 T cell receptor beta chains below come from one sample, sequenced in a study of T cell changes during pregnancy in multiple sclerosis. Profiling relied on immunoSEQ multiplex PCR, and the TCRdb table lists in-frame clones only, not all of them. The repertoire has 40,000 to 60,000 clones, 94% of them found once; the top ten carry over 0.4%. Material: CD4+ T cells from peripheral blood mononuclear cells, obtained in the first trimester of pregnancy. The receptors originated from a female donor with multiple sclerosis, enrolled in a pregnancy study.

This chain connects TRBV2 to TRBJ1-4; 7 bases fit TRBD1. The CDR3 sequence is 14 residues long. After removal of 6 bases from V and 13 bases from J, the junction contained 14 bases not matched to a gene. Germline values: CDR1 SNHLY, CDR2 FYNNEI. DNA for the CDR3: TGTGCCAGCAGGGGAATGGACAGGAGTCAGCGACTGTTTTTT. Protein: CASRGMDRSQRLFF.

The V call is TRBV7-6, the J call TRBJ2-1, with TRBD2 as a possible D gene (6 bases). The CDR3 totals 19 residues. Germline CDR1 is SGHVS and CDR2 is FNYEAQ. Trimming took off 0 bases at V and 4 bases at J, with 22 bases between the two ends. The CDR3 DNA follows: TGTGCCAGCAGCTTAGCGGAAAGGGGAATATGGGGAGGTTACAATGAGCAGTTCTTC. Residues: CASSLAERGIWGGYNEQFF.

CDR3 sequence (DNA): TGTGCCAGCAGCCCTGGACAGTACGAGCAGTACTTC. Amino acids: CASSPGQYEQYF. This chain uses TRBV21-1 with TRBJ2-7; TRBD1 reflects the table's D call only, with no check against the DNA. TRBV21-1 is a pseudogene segment. CDR3 size: 12 residues.

This chain uses TRBV2 with TRBJ2-5; 8 bases are shared with TRBD2. Trimming cost V 4 bases and J 5 bases; bases outside gene matches: 6. CDR3 length equals 14 residues. The germline V gene encodes CDR1 SNHLY and CDR2 FYNNEI. CDR3 sequence: CASSAGTRGETQYF. DNA of the CDR3: TGTGCCAGCAGTGCCGGGACTAGGGGGGAGACCCAGTACTTC.

The chain couples TRBV4-1 to TRBJ2-3; 7 bases are shared with TRBD1. CDR1 and CDR2 from the germline V gene are MGHRA and YSYEKL. V lost 2 bases, J lost 3 bases, and 2 bases stayed unmatched. The CDR3 consists of 14 residues. The chain's CDR3 is CASSQPRGTDTQYF. DNA for the CDR3: TGCGCCAGCAGCCAACCCAGGGGGACAGATACGCAGTATTTT.

The J gene is TRBJ2-7, the V gene TRBV4-1, with TRBD1 matching over 9 bases. Unmatched junction bases numbered 9, after V lost 6 bases and J lost 0 bases. Looked up from germline, CDR1 is MGHRA and CDR2 is YSYEKL. CDR3 length equals 16 residues. The CDR3 reads CASSDPGQGPSYEQYF. CDR3 bases: TGCGCCAGCAGTGACCCGGGACAGGGACCCTCCTACGAGCAGTACTTC.

The genes are TRBV6-5 and TRBJ2-3, with 9 bases fitting TRBD1. CDR3 length: 14 residues. CDR1 is MNHEY, CDR2 SVGAGI, per germline. V shed 8 bases, J shed 8 bases, and the junction held 11 bases outside the gene matches. For the CDR3, the DNA is TGTGCCAGCCGGGACAGGGTTCTCCTGGGTACGCAGTATTTT. Protein: CASRDRVLLGTQYF.

The chain couples TRBV5-4 to TRBJ1-1; 7 nucleotides match TRBD1. V lost 1 base, J lost 4 bases, and 4 bases stayed unmatched. This CDR3 is built from 14 residues. Germline loops: CDR1 SGHNT, CDR2 YYREEE (reference sequence). The CDR3 bases are TGTGCCAGCAGCTTGATAGCAGGGGGCACTGAAGCTTTCTTT. It codes for CASSLIAGGTEAFF.

This chain connects TRBV4-1 to TRBJ2-2; 9 bases match TRBD1. Germline CDR1 MGHRA, CDR2 YSYEKL. The J segment lost 6 bases and the V segment lost 3 bases, leaving 17 bases of the junction unmatched. CDR3 size: 19 residues. The chain's CDR3 is CASSHPIPRDRVRAGELFF. The CDR3 DNA reads as TGCGCCAGCAGCCATCCTATCCCCCGGGACAGGGTACGGGCCGGGGAGCTGTTTTTT.

This chain uses TRBV7-3 with TRBJ2-2; D is undetermined. Deletions cut 5 bases from V and 5 bases from J, with 12 bases between. The CDR3 covers 14 residues. Germline CDR1 and CDR2: SGHTA and FQGTGA. The CDR3 protein is CASSPDFQTGELFF. CDR3 in DNA: TGTGCCAGCAGCCCTGACTTCCAGACCGGGGAGCTGTTTTTT. Full variable domain (outside the CDR3, taken from reference TRBV7-3 and TRBJ2-2): GAGVSQTPSNKVTEKGKYVELRCDPISGHTALYWYRQSLGQGPEFLIYFQGTGAADDSGLPNDRFFAVRPEGSVSTLKIQRTERGDSAVYLCASSPDFQTGELFFGEGSRLTVL.

V gene TRBV5-4 combines with J gene TRBJ1-1; 8 bases align to TRBD1. With 4 bases clipped from V and 5 bases from J, the junction kept 10 bases outside the gene matches. The CDR3 runs to 15 residues. CDR1 and CDR2 (germline): SGHNT, YYREEE (reference sequence). The CDR3 nucleotides are TGTGCCAGCAGCACCCGGACAGGGAAGTTGACTGAAGCTTTCTTT. It specifies CASSTRTGKLTEAFF.

The chain recombines TRBV29-1 with TRBJ2-2; 8 bases align to TRBD2. The germline V gene has CDR1 SQVTM and CDR2 ANQGSEA. Trimming cost V 7 bases and J 4 bases; bases outside gene matches: 8. The CDR3 runs 14 residues. The CDR3 sequence: CSAGREGVTGELFF. CDR3 DNA sequence: TGCAGCGCCGGACGGGAGGGGGTCACCGGGGAGCTGTTTTTT.

This chain uses TRBV6-5 with TRBJ1-6, with D hard to call. The ends were cut back, 2 bases at V and 8 bases at J, with 10 bases in the middle. This CDR3 region has 14 residues. Germline-derived CDR1 and CDR2 are MNHEY and SVGAGI. CDR3 residues: CASSYSRRDSPLHF. The CDR3 nucleotides read TGTGCCAGCAGTTACAGTAGACGGGATTCACCCCTCCACTTT.

V gene TRBV7-9 combines with J gene TRBJ2-3; the match to TRBD2 covers 7 bases. The V and J ends lost 4 bases and 3 bases, in that order; junction bases with no gene match: 10. Germline loops: CDR1 SEHNR, CDR2 FQNEAQ (reference sequence). This CDR3 is 16 amino acids long. The chain's CDR3 is CASSSMRLAGTDTQYF. For the CDR3, the DNA is TGTGCCAGCAGCTCGATGAGACTAGCTGGGACAGATACGCAGTATTTT.

This rearrangement joins TRBV28 to TRBJ1-5; TRBD1 matches 7 bases. CDR1 and CDR2 from the germline V gene are MDHEN and SYDVKM. This CDR3 is built from 17 residues. J gave up 0 bases and V 6 bases, and 11 bases lay outside the gene matches. The CDR3 DNA reads TGTGCCAGCAGGGTGACAGGGCTCCGACGTAGCAATCAGCCCCAGCATTTT. It yields the protein CASRVTGLRRSNQPQHF.